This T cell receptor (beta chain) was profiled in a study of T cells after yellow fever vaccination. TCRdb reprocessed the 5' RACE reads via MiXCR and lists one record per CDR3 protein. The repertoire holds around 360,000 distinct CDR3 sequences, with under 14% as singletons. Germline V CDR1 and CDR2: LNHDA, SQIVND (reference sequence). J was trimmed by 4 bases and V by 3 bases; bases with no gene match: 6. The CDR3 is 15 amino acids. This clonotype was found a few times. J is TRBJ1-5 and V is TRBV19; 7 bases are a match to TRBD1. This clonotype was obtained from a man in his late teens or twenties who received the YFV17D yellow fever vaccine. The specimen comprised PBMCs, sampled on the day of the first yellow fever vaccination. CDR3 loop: CASSIGRGRNQPQHF. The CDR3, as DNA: TGTGCCAGTAGTATCGGGAGGGGGCGGAATCAGCCCCAGCATTTT.